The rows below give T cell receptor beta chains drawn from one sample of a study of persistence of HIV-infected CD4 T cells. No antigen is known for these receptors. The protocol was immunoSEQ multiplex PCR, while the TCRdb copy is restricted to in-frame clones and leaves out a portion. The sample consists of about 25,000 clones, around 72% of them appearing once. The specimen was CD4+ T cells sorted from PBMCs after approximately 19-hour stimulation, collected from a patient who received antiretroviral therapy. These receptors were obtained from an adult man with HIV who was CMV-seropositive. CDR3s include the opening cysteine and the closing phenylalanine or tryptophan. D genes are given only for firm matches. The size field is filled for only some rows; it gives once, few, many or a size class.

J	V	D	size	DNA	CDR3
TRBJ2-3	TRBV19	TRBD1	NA	TGTGCCAGTAATCAGGGGGCAGAGGATACGCAGTATTTT	CASNQGAEDTQYF
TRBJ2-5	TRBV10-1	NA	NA	TGCGCCAGCAGTTGGGGAGAAGAGACCCAGTACTTC	CASSWGEETQYF
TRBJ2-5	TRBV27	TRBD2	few	TGTGCCAGCAAGGACGGGGCGACTAGCGGGGGTTGGCAGACCCAGTACTTC	CASKDGATSGGWQTQYF
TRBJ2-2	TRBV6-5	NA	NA	TGTGCCAGCAGCCGGACAAACAGCAACACCGGGGAGCTGTTTTTT	CASSRTNSNTGELFF
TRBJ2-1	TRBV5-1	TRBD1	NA	TGCGCCAGCTCGAGACAGGGGGCCTCCTACAATGAGCAGTTCTTC	CASSRQGASYNEQFF
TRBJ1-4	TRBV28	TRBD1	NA	TGTGCCAGCAGTTTATTGCAGGGGGATGAAAAACTGTTTTTT	CASSLLQGDEKLFF
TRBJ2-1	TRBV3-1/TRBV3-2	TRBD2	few	TGTGCCAGCAGCCCCCGGACTAGCGGGGGATACAATGAGCAGTTCTTC	CASSPRTSGGYNEQFF
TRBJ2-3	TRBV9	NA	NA	TGTGCCAGCAGCGTAGCTACGCCAGGAACAGATACGCAGTATTTT	CASSVATPGTDTQYF
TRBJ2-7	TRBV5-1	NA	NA	TGCGCCAGCAGCCTTCTCTCGACCGCCTACGACTACGAGCAGTACTTC	CASSLLSTAYDYEQYF
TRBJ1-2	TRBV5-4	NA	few	TGTGCCAGCAGCTTGGTAGGAAATGGCTACACCTTC	CASSLVGNGYTF
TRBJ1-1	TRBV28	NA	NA	TGTGCCAGCAGTTTAAAGGGGATCCGGAACACTGAAGCTTTCTTT	CASSLKGIRNTEAFF
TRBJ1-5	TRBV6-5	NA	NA	TGTGCCAGCAGTTCATCTTGGGATCAGCCCCAGCATTTT	CASSSSWDQPQHF
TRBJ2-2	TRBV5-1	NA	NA	TGCGCCAGCAGCTTGGGTCCGGATGTCGCGAACACCGGGGAGCTGTTTTTT	CASSLGPDVANTGELFF
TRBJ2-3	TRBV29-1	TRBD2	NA	TGCAGCGTTGAGGGGACTAGCGGGAGCACAGATACGCAGTATTTT	CSVEGTSGSTDTQYF
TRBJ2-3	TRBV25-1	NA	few	TGTGCCAGCAGTGAAGGGGGGACAGATACGCAGTATTTT	CASSEGGTDTQYF
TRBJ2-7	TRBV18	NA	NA	TGTGCCAGCTCACCATCAGGGTCCTACGAGCAGTACTTC	CASSPSGSYEQYF
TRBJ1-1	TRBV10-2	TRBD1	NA	TGCGCCAGCAGCCGACAGGGGGCAGGGACTGAAGCTTTCTTT	CASSRQGAGTEAFF
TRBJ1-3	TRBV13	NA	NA	TGTGCCAGCAGCTCAAGGCGCTCGAGCTCTGGAAACACCATATATTTT	CASSSRRSSSGNTIYF
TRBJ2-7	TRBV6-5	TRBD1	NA	TGTGCCAGCAGATTAGGGGGACAGGTTTTCAGCGAGCAGTACTTC	CASRLGGQVFSEQYF
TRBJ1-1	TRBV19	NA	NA	TGTGCCAGTAGTATATGGTTTGGGGGGGAGGGTCACACTGAAGCTTTCTTT	CASSIWFGGEGHTEAFF
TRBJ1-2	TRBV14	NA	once	TGTGCCAGCAGCCAAGCGAACTATGGCTACACCTTC	CASSQANYGYTF
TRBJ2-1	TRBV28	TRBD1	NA	TGTGCCAGCAGTTTTGAGACAGGGCCCAGCTCCTACAATGAGCAGTTCTTC	CASSFETGPSSYNEQFF
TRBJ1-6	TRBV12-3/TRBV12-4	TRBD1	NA	TGTGCCAGCACCAGGACAGGGAATTCACCCCTCCACTTT	CASTRTGNSPLHF
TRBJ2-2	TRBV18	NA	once	TGTGCCAGCTCACTTACAGTCAGCGGCGGCACCGGGGAGCTGTTTTTT	CASSLTVSGGTGELFF
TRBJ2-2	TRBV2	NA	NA	TGTGCCAGCAGTGTCACGGACCTCGCGAACACCGGGGAGCTGTTTTTT	CASSVTDLANTGELFF
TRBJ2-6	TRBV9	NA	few	TGTGCCAGCAGCCTCGGGGAGAGCTCTGCGGCCAACGTCCTGACTTTC	CASSLGESSAANVLTF
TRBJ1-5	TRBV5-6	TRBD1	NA	TGTGCCAGCAGCTTGTCTCCGGACAGGGTTTATGGGCCCCAGCATTTT	CASSLSPDRVYGPQHF
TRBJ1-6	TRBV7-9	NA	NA	TGTGCCAGCAGCCCATCCGGGAATTCACCCCTCCACTTT	CASSPSGNSPLHF
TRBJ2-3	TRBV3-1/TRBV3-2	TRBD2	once	TGTGCCAGCAGTCAACTAGCGGGGGGGCGCGCTACGCAGTATTTT	CASSQLAGGRATQYF